This record concerns one T cell receptor (beta chain) sequence. Its antigen remains unknown. The data belong to a study of Ad26.COV2.S vaccination and SARS-CoV-2 variants. At the level of the study: The vaccine Ad26.COV2.S was put into the muscle once, or twice with 56 days between.

Described treatment: approximately 18 received Ad26.COV2.S at low or high dose, single or two shots; about 5 received placebo; per-sample allocation not given. On day 63 after the first injection, vaccine and placebo recipients gave samples. Some clones are missing from TCRdb's copy, which holds only in-frame ones; the method was immunoSEQ multiplex PCR. The table lists 410,000 or so clones, about 92% of them singletons. Study conclusions and caveats: Placebo recipients had lower spike-specific TCR breadth than vaccine recipients. Total T cell responses may have been underestimated by the TCR breadth and depth analyses.

This CDR3 has 15 residues. The V gene's germline CDR1 is MNHEY and CDR2 SVGAGI. Trimming cost V 10 bases and J 5 bases; bases outside gene matches: 13. The sample was peripheral blood, taken in a trial of Ad26.COV2.S vaccine versus placebo. The V gene is TRBV6-5, the J gene TRBJ2-2, with 7 bases lining up with TRBD2. The receptor was derived from a person between 18 and 65 years old who received the Ad26.COV2.S COVID-19 vaccine or a placebo. CDR3 coding DNA: TGTGCCACCGACAGCTGGACTAGAGGGACCGGGGAGCTGTTTTTT. Its translation is CATDSWTRGTGELFF.